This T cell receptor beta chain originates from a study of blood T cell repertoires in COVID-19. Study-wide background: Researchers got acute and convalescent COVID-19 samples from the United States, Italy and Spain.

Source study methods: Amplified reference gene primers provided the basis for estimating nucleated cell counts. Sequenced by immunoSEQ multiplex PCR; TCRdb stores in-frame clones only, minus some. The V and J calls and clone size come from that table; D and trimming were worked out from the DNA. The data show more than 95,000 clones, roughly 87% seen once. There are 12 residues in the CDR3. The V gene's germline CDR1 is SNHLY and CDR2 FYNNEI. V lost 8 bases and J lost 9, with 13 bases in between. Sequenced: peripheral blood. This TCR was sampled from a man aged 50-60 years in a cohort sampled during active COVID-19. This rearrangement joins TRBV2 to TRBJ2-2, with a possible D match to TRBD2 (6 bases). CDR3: CASRGGDWELFF. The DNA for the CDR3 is TGTGCCAGCCGCGGTGGGGACTGGGAGCTGTTTTTT.